This T cell receptor beta chain was documented in a study of regulatory dendritic cells for organ transplantation. Study-wide results and caveats: Alloreactive memory CD8+ T cell pools varied considerably between individuals.

Germline CDR1 and CDR2: MNHEY and SMNVEV (reference sequence). V lost 2 bases and J 5 bases, leaving 15 bases between the germline ends. The CDR3 sequence is 15 residues long. The table came from immunoSEQ multiplex PCR; TCRdb's copy has only in-frame clones and leaves some out. The table lists 3,500 to 5,000 clones, 71% of them singletons, with around 25% in the top ten. CFSE-labeled sorted T cells met regulatory or mature dendritic cells for around five days. FACS sorted CD4+ or CD8+ T cells into CD45RA+ naive and CD45RO+ memory. To note about this clone: The antigen remains unidentified.

The receptor was isolated from a human donor in good health. Sequenced input: memory CD8+ T cells from blood cultured with dendritic cells. The subset here: CD45RO+ memory T cells. The V call is TRBV27, the J call TRBJ1-1; D unresolved. The CDR3 nucleotides are TGTGCCAGCAGTTTAGGCTCGGCTTTTACGACTGAAGCTTTCTTT. Translating it yields CASSLGSAFTTEAFF.